Presented here are 22 T cell receptor beta chains from one specimen sequenced in a study of blood T cell repertoires in COVID-19. Produced via immunoSEQ multiplex PCR; TCRdb's table is partial and in-frame only. Counted here are approximately 60,000 clones, about nine tenths occurring once; the ten biggest clones make up roughly 3%. The material sequenced was peripheral blood. The source is a man aged 50-60 years with active COVID-19.

Here the CDR3 DNA reads TGTGCCAGCAGCTTAGTGGGAGCCGGCTACAATGAGCAGTTCTTC. The encoded protein is CASSLVGAGYNEQFF. This chain connects TRBV7-9 to TRBJ2-1; possible D gene TRBD2, 5 bases. CDR3 length: 15 amino acids. CDR1 and CDR2 from the germline V gene are SEHNR and FQNEAQ (reference sequence). V gave up 1 base and J gave up 3 bases, with 10 bases separating them.

This chain connects TRBV11-3 to TRBJ2-1, with D perhaps TRBD2 (7 bases). From germline, CDR1 is SGHNT and CDR2 YENEEA. The CDR3 runs to 12 residues. Deletions cut 5 bases from V and 10 bases from J, with 12 bases between. The CDR3 nucleotides are TGTGCCAGCAGCCGGGGGGCAGGGGAGCAGTTCTTC. Translation gives CASSRGAGEQFF.

The CDR3 region is CASSQTASSGNTIYF. In DNA, the CDR3 is TGTGCCAGCAGTCAGACTGCGAGCTCTGGAAACACCATATATTTT. This sequence joins TRBV6-5 and TRBJ1-3; D unclear. Germline CDR1 and CDR2: MNHEY and SVGAGI. CDR3 length: 15 residues. V lost 5 bases and J 0 bases, leaving 11 bases between the germline ends.

V is TRBV5-1 and J is TRBJ1-4, with D perhaps matching TRBD1 (5 bases). The CDR3 runs to 16 residues. The germline V gene encodes CDR1 SGHRS and CDR2 YFSETQ. The germline V and J ends were trimmed by 2 bases and 1 base, with 12 bases remaining between them. The CDR3 DNA reads TGCGCCAGCAGCTTTGACCCGGGGGAAACTAATGAAAAACTGTTTTTT. The encoded protein is CASSFDPGETNEKLFF.

This clone has just one count. This chain links TRBV5-1 with TRBJ1-1; 7 positions agree with TRBD1. The CDR3 runs to 15 residues. Germline-derived CDR1 and CDR2 are SGHRS and YFSETQ. Unmatched junction bases numbered 5, after V lost 1 base and J lost 2 bases. The CDR3 DNA reads TGCGCCAGCAGCTTGAGTGGGACAGATAACACTGAAGCTTTCTTT. This gives the protein CASSLSGTDNTEAFF.

The J gene is TRBJ2-1, the V gene TRBV27; possibly TRBD2 for D (5 bases). This CDR3 has 16 amino acids. CDR1 MNHEY and CDR2 SMNVEV come from the germline V gene (reference sequence). Trimming stripped 6 bases from V and 8 bases from J, with 23 bases between. The DNA of the CDR3 is TGTGCCAGCAGCCTAACTGCGGACCTAGCTTTATATGAGCAGTTCTTC. This translates into CASSLTADLALYEQFF.

This chain joins TRBV7-2 and TRBJ1-1; D is perhaps TRBD1 (6 bases). There are 13 residues in the CDR3. The V end was cut by 5 bases, the J end by 2 bases, with 9 bases between. Germline-derived CDR1 and CDR2 are SGHTA and FQGNSA. This chain's CDR3 is CASSGDKNTEAFF. For the CDR3, the DNA is TGTGCCAGCAGCGGGGACAAAAACACTGAAGCTTTCTTT.

The rearrangement links TRBV5-8 to TRBJ1-2; D is perhaps TRBD1 (6 bases). The ends were cut back, 4 bases at V and 3 bases at J, with 22 bases in the middle. The germline V gene has CDR1 SGHTS and CDR2 YDEGEE. The CDR3 consists of 17 residues. The CDR3 reads CASSTIPADRSYYGYTF. Written as DNA, the CDR3 is TGTGCCAGCAGCACTATCCCCGCGGACAGAAGCTACTATGGCTACACCTTC.

The J gene is TRBJ1-3, the V gene TRBV4-3; D remains ambiguous. Germline values: CDR1 LGHNA, CDR2 YSLEER. Trimming removed 4 bases at V and 2 bases at J, with 9 bases between. This CDR3 is built from 14 residues. CDR3 region: CASSPRTAGNTIYF. The DNA for the CDR3 is TGCGCCAGCAGCCCTAGGACTGCTGGAAACACCATATATTTT.

This chain joins TRBV19 and TRBJ2-7, with 7 nucleotides matching TRBD1. Germline V gene lookup returns CDR1 LNHDA and CDR2 SQIVND (reference sequence). V was pared by 5 bases and J by 2 bases, with 12 bases of the junction left unmatched. The CDR3 length is 16 residues. CDR3 coding DNA: TGTGCCAGTAGTCCGAAGGACAGGTCAGGGACCTACGAGCAGTACTTC. Amino acids: CASSPKDRSGTYEQYF.

Remarks on this clone: The same CDR3 is also encoded by other DNA sequences in this sample. The rearrangement joins TRBV3-1 (or the pseudogene TRBV3-2) to TRBJ1-1; 7 bases match TRBD1. Per germline, CDR1 LGHDT and CDR2 YNNKEL (reference sequence). The junction had 7 bases not matched to a gene; V was cut back by 3 bases and J by 6 bases. This CDR3 is built from 14 residues. Written as DNA, the CDR3 is TGTGCCAGCAGCCAGATGACAGGGTCGGCTGAAGCTTTCTTT. This translates into CASSQMTGSAEAFF.

V and J are TRBV27 and TRBJ2-7; perhaps TRBD1 as D (6 bases). CDR1 is MNHEY, CDR2 SMNVEV, per germline (reference sequence). Trimming cost V 6 bases and J 3 bases, with 9 bases left between them. The CDR3 is 12 residues long. The CDR3 sequence: CASRTGLYEQYF. The CDR3 DNA sequence: TGTGCCAGCAGAACAGGGCTCTACGAGCAGTACTTC.

V and J are TRBV5-1 and TRBJ2-4, with 8 bases fitting TRBD2. After removal of 1 base from V and 16 bases from J, the junction contained 13 bases not matched to a gene. This CDR3 comprises 14 residues. CDR1 SGHRS and CDR2 YFSETQ come from the germline V gene. The CDR3 is CASSLRGGPDWIYF. The CDR3 DNA sequence: TGCGCCAGCAGCTTGCGCGGGGGGCCCGATTGGATCTACTTC.

The V call is TRBV10-3, the J call TRBJ1-5; 12 bases agree with TRBD1. The length of the CDR3 is 14 residues. Germline CDR1 and CDR2: ENHRY and SYGVKD. V lost 4 bases and J lost 6; bases outside the gene matches: 1. CDR3 sequence (DNA): TGTGCCATCAGTGGGGACAGGGGGCTTCAGCCCCAGCATTTT. Its translation: CAISGDRGLQPQHF.

This clone has just a few counts. The chain joins TRBV25-1 to TRBJ2-3; no clear D. The CDR3 is 14 amino acids. Trimming took 1 base from V and 2 from J, leaving 7 bases between them. Germline CDR1 is MGHDK and CDR2 is SYGVNS. CDR3 bases: TGTGCCAGCAGTGAATTCTATACCACAGATACGCAGTATTTT. It yields the protein CASSEFYTTDTQYF.

In this sample, this clone turned up a few times. The chain joins TRBV7-8 to TRBJ1-5; D not certain. There are 15 residues in the CDR3. The germline V gene encodes CDR1 SGHVS and CDR2 FQNEAQ. Trimming took 6 bases from V and 0 from J, leaving 12 bases between them. CDR3 DNA: TGTGCCAGCAGGGGGAGCGGCCATAGCAATCAGCCCCAGCATTTT. Its protein is CASRGSGHSNQPQHF.

The CDR3 here is CASSQSGQGAMLVGQPQHF. CDR3 DNA sequence: TGTGCCAGCAGCCAATCGGGACAGGGGGCGATGTTAGTTGGTCAGCCCCAGCATTTT. This sequence joins TRBV4-2 and TRBJ1-5, with 12 nucleotides matching TRBD1. The CDR3 is 19 residues long. J was trimmed by 6 bases and V by 2 bases; bases with no gene match: 14. Germline V CDR1 and CDR2: LGHNA, YNFKEQ.

The rearrangement joins TRBV18 to TRBJ1-1; D ambiguous. Germline CDR1 reads KGHSH; CDR2 reads LQKENI. V dropped 0 bases and J dropped 7 bases, with 9 bases sitting between them. The CDR3 is made up of 13 amino acids. The CDR3 region is CASSPPSRFEAFF. CDR3 bases: TGTGCCAGCTCACCACCGAGCAGGTTTGAAGCTTTCTTT.

The gene calls are TRBV19 and TRBJ2-5, with TRBD2 identical over 7 bases. The V and J ends lost 5 bases and 4 bases, in that order; junction bases with no gene match: 7. The CDR3 runs to 14 residues. The germline V gene has CDR1 LNHDA and CDR2 SQIVND (reference sequence). Here the CDR3 reads CASSPMGGRETQYF. CDR3 bases: TGTGCCAGTAGTCCAATGGGGGGGAGAGAGACCCAGTACTTC. The whole variable domain, filled in from reference TRBV19 and TRBJ2-5, reads DGGITQSPKYLFRKEGQNVTLSCEQNLNHDAMYWYRQDPGQGLRLIYYSQIVNDFQKGDIAEGYSVSREKKESFPLTVTSAQKNPTAFYLCASSPMGGRETQYFGPGTRLLVL.

The gene calls are TRBV3-1 (or the pseudogene TRBV3-2) and TRBJ2-1, with 11 bases fitting TRBD2. V lost 0 bases, J lost 0 bases, and 7 bases stayed unmatched. The CDR3 sequence is 19 residues long. CDR1 and CDR2 from the germline V gene are LGHDT and YNNKEL (reference sequence). CDR3 protein: CASSQDTPTSGSSYNEQFF. The CDR3 coding sequence is TGTGCCAGCAGCCAAGATACCCCAACTAGCGGGAGCTCCTACAATGAGCAGTTCTTC.

The chain employs TRBV4-2 and TRBJ2-1; TRBD1 matches at 8 bases. Per the germline V gene, CDR1 is LGHNA and CDR2 is YNFKEQ. V was clipped by 2 bases and J by 5 bases; unmatched bases: 8. The CDR3 is 16 residues long. CDR3 DNA sequence: TGTGCCAGCAGCCAATCGCAAGGACAGGGTAACAATGAGCAGTTCTTC. It is translated as CASSQSQGQGNNEQFF.

V and J are TRBV25-1 and TRBJ2-7, with D hard to call. Germline-derived CDR1 and CDR2 are MGHDK and SYGVNS. The CDR3 extends over 14 amino acids. With 4 bases removed from V and 2 bases from J, the gap between germline ends came to 12 bases. The CDR3, as DNA: TGTGCCAGCAGTGTATCCGGGTCCGCCTACGAGCAGTACTTC. As protein: CASSVSGSAYEQYF.